This is a list of T cell receptor beta chains from one sample in a study of regulatory T cells in long-lasting Graves disease. TCRdb re-called the multiplex PCR reads through MiXCR, storing one row per CDR3 protein. Here the sample spans about 560,000 distinct CDR3 sequences, around 16% being singletons. The same data also went into a second study, on T cells in Graves' hyperthyroidism and ophthalmopathy.

The sequences come from peripheral blood mononuclear cells (PBMCs), collected at new diagnosis, from a patient treated with antithyroid drugs. These receptors originate from a man aged 18 to 29 with Graves disease. Each CDR3 is given with its conserved first and last residue. The D gene is left open where the match is weak. Some rows mark clone size as missing; the rest say once, few, many or name a class of expanded clone.

v_gene	d_gene	abundance	j_gene	CDR3nt	CDR3aa
TRBV4-2	NA	NA	TRBJ2-4	TGTGCCAGCAGCCAAGATGGGGGTGCAGGAGCCAAAAACATTCAGTACTTC	CASSQDGGAGAKNIQYF
TRBV12-3/TRBV12-4	NA	NA	TRBJ2-6	TGTGCCAGCTGTACCTCTGGGGCCAACGTCCTGACTTTC	CASCTSGANVLTF
TRBV18	NA	NA	TRBJ2-2	TGTGCCAGCTCACCACCTTCGGCAGGCAGTATAACCGGGGAGCTGTTTTTT	CASSPPSAGSITGELFF
TRBV27	NA	few	TRBJ1-1	TGTGCCAGCAGTTTAGGGGTCCCGGGGACTGAAGCTTTCTTT	CASSLGVPGTEAFF
TRBV12-3/TRBV12-4	TRBD2	NA	TRBJ2-1	TGTGCCAGCATTTCGGGAGGGGGGACTAGCGGGAGTTCCTACAATGAGCAGTTCTTC	CASISGGGTSGSSYNEQFF
TRBV9	NA	NA	TRBJ2-7	TGTGCCAGCAGCCGAAGGGACCGGCGACGATACGAGCAGTACTTC	CASSRRDRRRYEQYF
TRBV19	NA	NA	TRBJ1-5	TGTGCCAGTAGTACGGGACATGCCAATCAGCCCCAGCATTTT	CASSTGHANQPQHF
TRBV11-2	NA	many	TRBJ2-7	TGTGCCAGCAGTCAGACTGGGGCGCGGGAGCAGTACTTC	CASSQTGAREQYF
TRBV12-3/TRBV12-4	NA	NA	TRBJ1-3	TGTGCCAGCAGACAAGGGACACTGTTCTCTGGAAACACCATATATTTT	CASRQGTLFSGNTIYF
TRBV12-3/TRBV12-4	NA	NA	TRBJ2-4	TGTGCCAGCAGTTTCCCAGATCGAAACATTCAGTACTTC	CASSFPDRNIQYF
TRBV9	NA	NA	TRBJ2-5	TGTGCCAGCAGCATGGGACCTCAAGAGACCCAGTACTTC	CASSMGPQETQYF
TRBV3-1	TRBD2	many	TRBJ2-3	TGTGCCAGCAGCCAAGACTCCGGGGCTAGCGGGAGTCAGGAACAAGATACGCAGTATTTT	CASSQDSGASGSQEQDTQYF
TRBV6-5	TRBD1	NA	TRBJ1-3	TGTGCCAGCAGTTTCCGGACAGGATCGAGTGGAAACACCATATATTTT	CASSFRTGSSGNTIYF
TRBV3-1	TRBD2	many	TRBJ2-1	TGTGCCAGCAGCCTCCAAGCGGGAGTGCGGGAGCAGTTCTTC	CASSLQAGVREQFF
TRBV4-1	NA	NA	TRBJ2-5	TGCGCCAGCAGCCACCCGTCATCTATGGAGACCCAGTACTTC	CASSHPSSMETQYF
TRBV12-3/TRBV12-4	NA	NA	TRBJ1-2	TGTGCCAGCAGTTTTCAGGTCGTTGATGGCTACACCTTC	CASSFQVVDGYTF
TRBV12-3/TRBV12-4	NA	NA	TRBJ2-3	TGTGCCAGCAGTTTCCGGACAACCCTAAGCACAGATACGCAGTATTTT	CASSFRTTLSTDTQYF
TRBV20-1	NA	many	TRBJ1-1	TGCAGTGCCAGTAGAGGGGCCCAGAGCACTGAAGCTTTCTTT	CSASRGAQSTEAFF
TRBV2	TRBD1	many	TRBJ2-1	TGTGCCAGCAGTCAACAGGGGAGCTCCTACAATGAGCAGTTCTTC	CASSQQGSSYNEQFF
TRBV14	NA	few	TRBJ2-7	TGTGCCAGCAGCCAAGTGGTGGGCCCAACCTCCTACGAGCAGTACTTC	CASSQVVGPTSYEQYF
TRBV29-1	TRBD1	many	TRBJ2-7	TGCAGCGTGGACAGGGCCAATTCCTACGAGCAGTACTTC	CSVDRANSYEQYF
TRBV2	TRBD1	many	TRBJ2-5	TGTGCCAGCAGTAAGGACAGGGGGCGCGGGGAGACCCAGTACTTC	CASSKDRGRGETQYF
TRBV6-2/TRBV6-3	NA	few	TRBJ2-3	TGTGCCAGCAGAATTTCTAGCGCCAAAGCAGATACGCAGTATTTT	CASRISSAKADTQYF
TRBV4-1	NA	NA	TRBJ1-1	TGCGCCAGCAGCCAATTGGCTTTAAGTCGTGCTGAAGCTTTCTTT	CASSQLALSRAEAFF
TRBV19	TRBD1	few	TRBJ2-7	TGTGCCAGTAGTACGACAGGGGGCGGCGAGCAGTACTTC	CASSTTGGGEQYF
TRBV11-2	NA	many	TRBJ2-7	TGTGCCAGCAGCCCCATAAGCGGAAGGGACCGGCTCGAGCAGTACTTC	CASSPISGRDRLEQYF
TRBV5-1	NA	few	TRBJ1-3	TGCGCCAGCAGCTTTTCCGTCGAACCTGGAAACACCATATATTTT	CASSFSVEPGNTIYF
TRBV6-1	NA	many	TRBJ1-5	TGTGCCAGCAGCCAATCAGGGGCTCGAAGCAATCAGCCCCAGCATTTT	CASSQSGARSNQPQHF
TRBV14	NA	few	TRBJ2-5	TGTGCCAGCAGCCAATCCGGGACCGAAGAGACCCAGTACTTC	CASSQSGTEETQYF
TRBV30	NA	NA	TRBJ2-1	TGTGCCTGGAGTCTGGACAATGAGCAGTTCTTC	CAWSLDNEQFF
TRBV10-3	TRBD1	NA	TRBJ1-6	TGTGCCATCAGTATTGGGGCAGGGGGTGATTCACCCCTCCACTTT	CAISIGAGGDSPLHF
TRBV7-3	NA	few	TRBJ2-1	TGTGCCAGCAGCTTAACCGTAAACAATGAGCAGTTCTTC	CASSLTVNNEQFF
TRBV11-2	NA	NA	TRBJ2-1	TGTGCCAGCAGTCTAGCGCTCGACTACAATGAGCAGTTCTTC	CASSLALDYNEQFF
TRBV20-1	TRBD2	NA	TRBJ2-7	TGCAGTGCTACACACTCTAGCGGACGGGCCTACGAGCAGTACTTC	CSATHSSGRAYEQYF
TRBV7-9	NA	NA	TRBJ1-2	TGTGCCAGCAGCTTAGCGGCGAGGAGGGATCGTGGTGGCTACACCTTC	CASSLAARRDRGGYTF
TRBV18	TRBD2	few	TRBJ2-7	TGTGCCAGCTCACCACCGGGATCGCTAGCGGGAGCCGAGCAGTACTTC	CASSPPGSLAGAEQYF
TRBV5-1	NA	few	TRBJ2-1	TGCGCCAGCAGCCCTATAGTGGGATCCTACAATGAGCAGTTCTTC	CASSPIVGSYNEQFF
TRBV27	NA	many	TRBJ1-2	TGTGCCAGCAGTCGCTTTGGGGAAGGCAACTATGGCTACACCTTC	CASSRFGEGNYGYTF
TRBV12-3/TRBV12-4	TRBD2	few	TRBJ2-3	TGTGCCATCGAGACCCTAGCGGGAGAGCGCACAGATACGCAGTATTTT	CAIETLAGERTDTQYF
TRBV19	NA	few	TRBJ2-7	TGTGCCAGTACAGACAGGCAGGGCTACGAGCAGTACTTC	CASTDRQGYEQYF